This T cell receptor (beta chain) is drawn from a study of blood T cells in healthy people across ages. The germline V gene encodes CDR1 KGHSH and CDR2 LQKENI. The CDR3 runs to 14 residues. V gave up 4 bases and J gave up 8 bases; unmatched junction bases: 7. It was with a sample-barcoded 5' primer and a J-beta primer mix that a second PCR of about 7 to 12 cycles was run. MiXCR, run by TCRdb on the 5' RACE reads, gives a single entry per CDR3 protein. There are approximately 810,000 distinct CDR3 sequences in the sample; 36% occur only once, and 10% to 15% lies in the top ten. The sequence came from a man aged 18 to 30 in good health. The chain uses TRBV18 and TRBJ2-4; 8 positions agree with TRBD1. Input material: blood. CDR3 sequence reads: CASSLQDRGDIQYF. CDR3 DNA sequence: TGTGCCAGCTCACTCCAAGACAGGGGAGACATTCAGTACTTC.